Listed below are T cell receptor beta chains from one sample, sequenced in a study of CD8+CD57+ T cells in acquired aplastic anemia. TCRdb processed the reads anew with MiXCR; each CDR3 protein has one entry. Of 200,000 to 250,000 distinct CDR3 sequences in the sample, more than 45% were seen once. Sequenced sample: sorted CD4+, CD8+, or CD8+CD57+ T cells (not recorded which) from PBMCs. Receptors originate from a human donor with aplastic anemia. CDR3s include the opening cysteine and the closing phenylalanine or tryptophan. The D gene is left open where the match is weak. Some rows mark clone size as missing; the rest say once, few, many or name a class of expanded clone.

V gene,D gene,clone size,J gene,CDR3 DNA,CDR3 protein
TRBV29-1,-,many,TRBJ2-1,TGCAGCGTTGCCGCGACCCCCTACAATGAGCAGTTCTTC,CSVAATPYNEQFF
TRBV6-2/TRBV6-3,-,many,TRBJ1-1,TGTGCCAGCAGTTACGGGCCTGAAGCTTTCTTT,CASSYGPEAFF
TRBV7-2,-,-,TRBJ1-2,TGTGCCAGCAGCTCAGGGAGTCAAGGCTACACCTTC,CASSSGSQGYTF
TRBV29-1,TRBD2,-,TRBJ2-1,TGCAGCGTTGAGGGACTGGCGGGAGTCTCCTACAATGAGCAGTTCTTC,CSVEGLAGVSYNEQFF
TRBV4-2,TRBD2,many,TRBJ2-7,TGTGCCAGCAGCCAAGGGCCCCTAGCGGAGGTCTACGAGCAGTACTTC,CASSQGPLAEVYEQYF
TRBV12-3/TRBV12-4,TRBD1,-,TRBJ1-2,TGTGCCTCCTCCACAGGGGGAGGCTACACCTTC,CASSTGGGYTF
TRBV19,-,many,TRBJ1-6,TGTGCCAGTATCCCCGGGGGGGGGGGATCACCCCTCCACTTT,CASIPGGGGSPLHF
TRBV25-1,TRBD1,-,TRBJ2-3,TGTGCCAGCAGTAAGGGGGCGCGGAGCACAGATACGCAGTATTTT,CASSKGARSTDTQYF
TRBV14,-,many,TRBJ2-7,TGTGCCAGCAGCCAATCTGACACCTACGAGCAGTACTTC,CASSQSDTYEQYF
TRBV29-1,-,many,TRBJ1-1,TGCAGCGTTGAGTGGGGGAAGAACACTGAAGCTTTCTTT,CSVEWGKNTEAFF
TRBV25-1,-,many,TRBJ1-1,TGTGCCAGCAGTGAAGCTGAAGCTTTCTTT,CASSEAEAFF
TRBV11-2,-,many,TRBJ2-7,TGTGCCAGCAGCTTAGAAATAAATCCTAACTACGAGCAGTACTTC,CASSLEINPNYEQYF
TRBV5-1,-,many,TRBJ2-7,TGCGCCAGCAGCTCCTCAGGGTTACCCCACGAGCAGTACTTC,CASSSSGLPHEQYF
TRBV19,-,-,TRBJ2-4,TGTGCCAGTAGTTCCGAGGGGGCCAAAAACATTCAGTACTTC,CASSSEGAKNIQYF